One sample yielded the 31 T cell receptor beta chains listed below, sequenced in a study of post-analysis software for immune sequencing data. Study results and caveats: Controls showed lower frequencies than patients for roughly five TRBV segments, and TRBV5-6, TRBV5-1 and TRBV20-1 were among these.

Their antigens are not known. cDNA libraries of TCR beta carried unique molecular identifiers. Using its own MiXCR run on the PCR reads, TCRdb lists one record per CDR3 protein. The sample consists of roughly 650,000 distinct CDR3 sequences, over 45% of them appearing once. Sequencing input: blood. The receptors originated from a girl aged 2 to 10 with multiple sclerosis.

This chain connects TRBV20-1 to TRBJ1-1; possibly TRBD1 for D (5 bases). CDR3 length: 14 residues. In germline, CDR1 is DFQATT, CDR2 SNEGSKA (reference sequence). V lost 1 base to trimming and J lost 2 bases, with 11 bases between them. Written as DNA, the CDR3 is TGCAGTGCTAGAGTGGACACCTCAAACACTGAAGCTTTCTTT. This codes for CSARVDTSNTEAFF.

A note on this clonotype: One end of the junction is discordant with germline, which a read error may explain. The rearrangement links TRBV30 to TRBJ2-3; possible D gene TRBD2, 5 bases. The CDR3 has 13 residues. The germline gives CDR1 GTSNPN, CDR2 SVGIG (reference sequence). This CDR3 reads CASRGRATDTRYF. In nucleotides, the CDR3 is TGTGCCTCCAGAGGGCGGGCCACAGATACGCGGTATTTT.

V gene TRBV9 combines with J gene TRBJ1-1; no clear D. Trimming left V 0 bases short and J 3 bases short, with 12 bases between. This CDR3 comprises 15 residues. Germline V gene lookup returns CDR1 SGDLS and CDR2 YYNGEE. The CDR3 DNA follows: TGTGCCAGCAGCGTAGAAGTAGGGTCCTACACTGAAGCTTTCTTT. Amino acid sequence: CASSVEVGSYTEAFF. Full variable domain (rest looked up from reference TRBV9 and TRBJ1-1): DSGVTQTPKHLITATGQRVTLRCSPRSGDLSVYWYQQSLDQGLQFLIQYYNGEERAKGNILERFSAQQFPDLHSELNLSSLELGDSALYFCASSVEVGSYTEAFFGQGTRLTVV.

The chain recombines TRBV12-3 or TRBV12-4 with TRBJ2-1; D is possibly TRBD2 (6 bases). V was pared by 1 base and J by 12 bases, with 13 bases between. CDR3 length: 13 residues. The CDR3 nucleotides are TGTGCCAGCAGTTTAGTCTGGCAGGGAGGGCAGTTCTTC. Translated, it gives CASSLVWQGGQFF.

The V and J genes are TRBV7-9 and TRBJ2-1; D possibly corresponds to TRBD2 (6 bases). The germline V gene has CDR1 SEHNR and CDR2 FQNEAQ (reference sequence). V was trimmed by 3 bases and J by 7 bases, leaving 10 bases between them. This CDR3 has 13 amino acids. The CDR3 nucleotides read TGTGCCAGCAGCTTCCCCGGGGGAAATGAGCAGTTCTTC. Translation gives CASSFPGGNEQFF.

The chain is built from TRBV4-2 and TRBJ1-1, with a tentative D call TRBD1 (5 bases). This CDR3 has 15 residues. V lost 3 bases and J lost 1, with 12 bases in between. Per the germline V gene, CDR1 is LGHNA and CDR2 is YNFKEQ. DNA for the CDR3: TGTGCCAGCAGCCACAAACAGGAGACGAACACTGAAGCTTTCTTT. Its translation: CASSHKQETNTEAFF.

The CDR3 is CASSLARGSSVQETQYF. In nucleotides, the CDR3 is TGTGCCAGCAGTTTAGCGAGGGGTTCTAGCGTACAAGAGACCCAGTACTTC. V gene TRBV12-3 or TRBV12-4 combines with J gene TRBJ2-5; TRBD2 is a possible D gene (6 bases). This CDR3 is 17 amino acids long. V gave up 0 bases and J gave up 2 bases, with 16 bases separating them.

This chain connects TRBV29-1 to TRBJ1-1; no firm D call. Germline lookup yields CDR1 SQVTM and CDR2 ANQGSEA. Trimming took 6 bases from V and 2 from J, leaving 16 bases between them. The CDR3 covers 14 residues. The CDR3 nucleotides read TGCAGCGTCTCCACAGCCCTGGCTAACACTGAAGCTTTCTTT. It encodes CSVSTALANTEAFF.

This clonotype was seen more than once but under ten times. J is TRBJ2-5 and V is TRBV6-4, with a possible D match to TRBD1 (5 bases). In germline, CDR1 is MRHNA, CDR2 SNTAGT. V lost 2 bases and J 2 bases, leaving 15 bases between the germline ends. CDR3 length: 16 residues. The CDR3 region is CASSDGAVSFQETQYF. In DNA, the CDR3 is TGTGCCAGCAGTGACGGGGCAGTCTCGTTTCAAGAGACCCAGTACTTC.

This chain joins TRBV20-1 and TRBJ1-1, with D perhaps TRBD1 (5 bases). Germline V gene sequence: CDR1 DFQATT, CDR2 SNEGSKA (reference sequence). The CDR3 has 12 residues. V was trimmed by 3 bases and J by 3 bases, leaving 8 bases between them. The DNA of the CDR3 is TGCAGTGCTAGTGGCAGGGACACTGAAGCTTTCTTT. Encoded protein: CSASGRDTEAFF.

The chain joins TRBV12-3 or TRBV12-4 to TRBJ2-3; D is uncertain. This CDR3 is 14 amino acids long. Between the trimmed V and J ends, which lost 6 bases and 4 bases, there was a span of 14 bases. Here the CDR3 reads CASSPPHSSDTQYF. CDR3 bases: TGTGCCAGCAGCCCGCCTCACAGTTCAGATACGCAGTATTTT.

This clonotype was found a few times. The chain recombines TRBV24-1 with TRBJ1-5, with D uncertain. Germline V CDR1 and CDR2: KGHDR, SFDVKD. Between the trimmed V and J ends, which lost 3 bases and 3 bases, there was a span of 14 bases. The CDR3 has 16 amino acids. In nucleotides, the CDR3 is TGTGCCACCAGTGATCACAGACGGCGGGACAATCAGCCCCAGCATTTT. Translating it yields CATSDHRRRDNQPQHF.

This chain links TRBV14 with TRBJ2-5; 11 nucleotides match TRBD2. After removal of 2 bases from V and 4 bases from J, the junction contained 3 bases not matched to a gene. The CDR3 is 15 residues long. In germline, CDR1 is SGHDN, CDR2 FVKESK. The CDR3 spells CASSQRLAGGETQYF. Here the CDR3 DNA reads TGTGCCAGCAGCCAAAGGCTAGCGGGGGGAGAGACCCAGTACTTC.

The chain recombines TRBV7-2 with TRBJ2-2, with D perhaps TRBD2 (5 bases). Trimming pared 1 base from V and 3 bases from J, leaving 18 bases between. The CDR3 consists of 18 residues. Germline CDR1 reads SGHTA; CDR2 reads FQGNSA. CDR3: CASSLVTLGDRDTGELFF. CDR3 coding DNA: TGTGCCAGCAGCTTAGTAACATTGGGAGACCGGGACACCGGGGAGCTGTTTTTT.

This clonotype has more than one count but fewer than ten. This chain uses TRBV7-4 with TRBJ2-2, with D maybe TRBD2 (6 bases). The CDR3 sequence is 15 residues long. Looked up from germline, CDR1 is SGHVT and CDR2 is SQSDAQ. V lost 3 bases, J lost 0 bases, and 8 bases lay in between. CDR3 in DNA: TGTGCCAGCAGCTTCGCGGGGTCGAACACCGGGGAGCTGTTTTTT. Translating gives CASSFAGSNTGELFF.

The CDR3 loop reads CSAYRAGTYEQYF. The CDR3 region has the DNA TGCAGTGCATACAGGGCGGGAACCTACGAGCAGTACTTC. The chain combines TRBV20-1 with TRBJ2-7, with D perhaps TRBD1 or TRBD2 (6 bases each). Germline CDR1 reads DFQATT; CDR2 reads SNEGSKA (reference sequence). This CDR3 is 13 amino acids long. Trimming pared 6 bases from V and 2 bases from J, leaving 14 bases between.

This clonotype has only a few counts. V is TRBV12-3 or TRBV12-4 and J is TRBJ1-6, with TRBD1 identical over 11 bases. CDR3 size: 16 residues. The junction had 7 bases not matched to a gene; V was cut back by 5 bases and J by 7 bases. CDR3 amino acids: CASSPRTGGSNSPLHF. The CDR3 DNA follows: TGTGCCAGCAGTCCTAGGACAGGGGGCAGCAATTCACCCCTCCACTTT.

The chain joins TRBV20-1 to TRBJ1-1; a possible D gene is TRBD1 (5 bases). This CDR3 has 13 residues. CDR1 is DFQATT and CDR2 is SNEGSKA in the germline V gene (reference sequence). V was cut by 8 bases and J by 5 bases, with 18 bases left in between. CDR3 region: CSPWDGRGTEAFF. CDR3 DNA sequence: TGCAGTCCTTGGGACGGGAGAGGAACTGAAGCTTTCTTT.

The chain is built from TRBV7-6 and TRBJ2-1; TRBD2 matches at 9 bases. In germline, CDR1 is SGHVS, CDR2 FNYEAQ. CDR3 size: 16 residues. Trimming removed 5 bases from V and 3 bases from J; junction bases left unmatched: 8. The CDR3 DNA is TGTGCCAGCAGCGCCTCGGGCGGGAGGGGCTACAATGAGCAGTTCTTC. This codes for CASSASGGRGYNEQFF.

CDR3 residues: CASSSGTSGGPQETQYF. In DNA form, the CDR3 reads TGTGCCAGCAGCTCAGGGACTAGCGGGGGGCCCCAAGAGACCCAGTACTTC. This chain links TRBV7-2 with TRBJ2-5; 15 bases match TRBD2. Germline values: CDR1 SGHTA, CDR2 FQGNSA. Trimming took 4 bases from V and 1 from J; bases not matched to a gene: 4. This CDR3 has 17 amino acids.

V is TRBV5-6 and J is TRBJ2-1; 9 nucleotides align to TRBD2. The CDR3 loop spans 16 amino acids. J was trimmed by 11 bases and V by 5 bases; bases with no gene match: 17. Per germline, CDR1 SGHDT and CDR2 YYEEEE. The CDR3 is CASRDLRTGSGGQQFF. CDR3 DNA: TGTGCCAGCAGGGATCTCCGGACAGGTAGCGGGGGCCAGCAGTTCTTC.

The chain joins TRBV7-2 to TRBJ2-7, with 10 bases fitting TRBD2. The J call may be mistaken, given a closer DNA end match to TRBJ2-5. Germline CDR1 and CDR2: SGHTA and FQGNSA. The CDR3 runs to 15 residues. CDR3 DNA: TGTGCCAGCAGCTTACAGCGGGAGGGCCGGGAGACCCAGTACTTC. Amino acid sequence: CASSLQREGRETQYF.

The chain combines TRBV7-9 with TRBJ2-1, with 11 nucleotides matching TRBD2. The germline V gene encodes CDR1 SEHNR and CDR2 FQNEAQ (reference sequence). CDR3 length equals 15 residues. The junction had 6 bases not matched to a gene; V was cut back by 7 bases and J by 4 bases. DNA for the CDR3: TGTGCCAGCAAGCGGGGGACTAGCGGATACAATGAGCAGTTCTTC. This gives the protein CASKRGTSGYNEQFF.

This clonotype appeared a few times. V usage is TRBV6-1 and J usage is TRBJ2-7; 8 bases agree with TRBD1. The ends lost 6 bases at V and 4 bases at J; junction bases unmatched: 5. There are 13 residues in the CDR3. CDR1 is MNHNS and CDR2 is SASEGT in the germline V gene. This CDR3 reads CASRDRVIYEQYF. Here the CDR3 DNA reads TGTGCCAGCAGGGACAGGGTAATTTACGAGCAGTACTTC.

The chain's CDR3 is CSADLNYGYTF. The CDR3 DNA reads TGCAGCGCCGATTTAAACTATGGCTACACCTTC. The rearrangement joins TRBV29-1 to TRBJ1-2, with D uncertain. From germline, CDR1 is SQVTM and CDR2 ANQGSEA. The CDR3 runs 11 residues. The V end was cut by 7 bases, the J end by 2 bases, with 8 bases between.

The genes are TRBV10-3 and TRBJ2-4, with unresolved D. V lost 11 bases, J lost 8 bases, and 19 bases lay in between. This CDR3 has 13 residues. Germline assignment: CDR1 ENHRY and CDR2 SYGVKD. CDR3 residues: CASSHAIRDIQYF. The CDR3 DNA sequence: TGTGCCTCCTCCCACGCCATTCGGGACATTCAGTACTTC.

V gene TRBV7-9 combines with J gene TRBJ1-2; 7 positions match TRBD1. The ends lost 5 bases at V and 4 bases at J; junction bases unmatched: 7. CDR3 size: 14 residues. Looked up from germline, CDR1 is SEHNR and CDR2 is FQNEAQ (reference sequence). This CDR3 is CASSPWDSLYGYTF. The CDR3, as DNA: TGTGCCAGCAGCCCCTGGGACAGCCTCTATGGCTACACCTTC.

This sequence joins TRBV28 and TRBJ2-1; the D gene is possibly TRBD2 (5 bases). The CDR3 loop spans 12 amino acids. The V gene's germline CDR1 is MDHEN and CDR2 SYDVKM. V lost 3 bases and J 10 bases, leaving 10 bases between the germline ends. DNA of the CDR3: TGTGCCAGCAGTTTGGGGAGTCGGGAGCAGTTCTTC. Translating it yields CASSLGSREQFF.

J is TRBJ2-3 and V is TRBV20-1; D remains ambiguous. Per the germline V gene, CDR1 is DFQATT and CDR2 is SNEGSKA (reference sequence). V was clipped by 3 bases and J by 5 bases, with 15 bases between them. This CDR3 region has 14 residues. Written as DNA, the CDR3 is TGCAGTGCTAGTCGTACCATTGATGGAGATACGCAGTATTTT. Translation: CSASRTIDGDTQYF.

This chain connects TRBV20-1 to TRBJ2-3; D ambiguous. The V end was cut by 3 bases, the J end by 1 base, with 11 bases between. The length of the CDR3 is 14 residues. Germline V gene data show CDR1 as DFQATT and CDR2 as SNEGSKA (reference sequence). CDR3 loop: CSASSASRTDTQYF. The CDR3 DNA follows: TGCAGTGCTAGTTCCGCTTCCCGCACAGATACGCAGTATTTT.

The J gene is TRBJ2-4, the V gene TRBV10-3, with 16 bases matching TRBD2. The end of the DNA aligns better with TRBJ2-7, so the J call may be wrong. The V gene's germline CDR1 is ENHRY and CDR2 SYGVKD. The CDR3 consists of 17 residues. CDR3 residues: CAISESGTSGRGGEQYF. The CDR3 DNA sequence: TGTGCCATCAGTGAGTCCGGGACTAGCGGGAGGGGAGGCGAGCAGTACTTC.